This TCR beta chain came from a study of post-analysis software for immune sequencing data. Notes on the study in general: TRBV5-6, TRBV5-1 and TRBV20-1 belonged to a set of roughly 5 TRBV segments that were more frequent in patients than controls. Samples from one preparation batch, clustered by F measure, grouped strongly together. Significantly lower normalized Chao1 diversity was found in patients with multiple sclerosis relative to controls.

TCR beta cDNA libraries included unique molecular identifiers. Input populations of about 0.85 to 11 million T cells gave rise to a few hundred thousand cDNA molecules. TCRdb reprocessed the PCR reads via MiXCR and lists one record per CDR3 protein. The sample has 250,000 to 300,000 distinct CDR3 sequences; 36% are singletons. Points on this clonotype: Its antigen remains unknown.

V lost 3 bases and J lost 5, with 13 bases in between. Germline V lookup: CDR1 KGHSH, CDR2 LQKENI. The CDR3 extends over 14 amino acids. This chain joins TRBV18 and TRBJ2-5; D may correspond to TRBD1 or TRBD2 (6 bases each). The specimen was blood. This sequence was found in a girl aged 10 to 17 with multiple sclerosis. CDR3 protein: CASSPPGARETQYF. The CDR3, as DNA: TGTGCCAGCTCACCTCCGGGGGCACGGGAGACCCAGTACTTC.